The 12 T cell receptor beta chains in this list originate from one sample, sequenced in a study of radiotherapy plus CTLA-4 blockade in lung cancer. Using immunoSEQ multiplex PCR, the repertoire was profiled, and TCRdb retains in-frame clones only, with some absent. The table lists approximately 100,000 clones, 70% to 90% of them singletons, with less than 2.5% in the top ten. The material sequenced was peripheral blood, taken from a patient treated with radiotherapy plus ipilimumab. The receptors shown here come from a human donor with non-small cell lung cancer that progressed on radiotherapy plus ipilimumab. Some clones in this sample may be carry-over from other donors' samples.

The V and J genes are TRBV2 and TRBJ2-1; 10 nucleotides align to TRBD2. Germline assignment: CDR1 SNHLY and CDR2 FYNNEI. CDR3 length equals 17 residues. With V trimmed by 0 bases and J by 7 bases, 9 bases remained unmatched. The DNA for the CDR3 is TGTGCCAGCAGTGAAGCGCAAGGGGGGACTAGCGCAAATGAGCAGTTCTTC. It specifies CASSEAQGGTSANEQFF.

The chain employs TRBV30 and TRBJ1-1, with D unclear. CDR3 size: 13 residues. Germline V gene data show CDR1 as GTSNPN and CDR2 as SVGIG (reference sequence). V shed 0 bases and J shed 0 bases, with 5 bases lying between them. The CDR3 DNA follows: TGTGCCTGGAGTGTACAGATGAACACTGAAGCTTTCTTT. As protein: CAWSVQMNTEAFF. Together with reference TRBV30 and TRBJ1-1, the CDR3 gives the full variable domain: SQTIHQWPATLVQPVGSPLSLECTVEGTSNPNLYWYRQAAGRGLQLLFYSVGIGQISSEVPQNLSASRPQDRQFILSSKKLLLSDSGFYLCAWSVQMNTEAFFGQGTRLTVV.

The rearrangement links TRBV6-1 to TRBJ1-2; 9 positions match TRBD1. Germline CDR1 and CDR2: MNHNS and SASEGT. V lost 8 bases, J lost 4 bases, and 8 bases stayed unmatched. This CDR3 is built from 14 residues. CDR3 residues: CASGGQGPSYGYTF. CDR3 in DNA: TGTGCCAGCGGGGGACAGGGACCGTCCTATGGCTACACCTTC.

The V gene is TRBV7-6, the J gene TRBJ2-2; 9 positions match TRBD2. This CDR3 spans 18 amino acids. With 3 bases clipped from V and 2 bases from J, the junction kept 10 bases outside the gene matches. Germline V CDR1 and CDR2: SGHVS, FNYEAQ. CDR3 loop: CASSFLAGAGGNTGELFF. The CDR3 nucleotides are TGTGCCAGCAGCTTTTTAGCGGGGGCCGGGGGTAACACCGGGGAGCTGTTTTTT. Using reference TRBV7-6 and TRBJ2-2 for the parts outside the CDR3, the full variable domain is GAGVSQSPRYKVTKRGQDVALRCDPISGHVSLYWYRQALGQGPEFLTYFNYEAQQDKSGLPNDRFSAERPEGSISTLTIQRTEQRDSAMYRCASSFLAGAGGNTGELFFGEGSRLTVL.

Details on this clone: Distinct nucleotide sequences in the sample also encode this CDR3. The chain links TRBV5-1 to TRBJ2-5; D is unresolved. The CDR3 contains 12 residues. The V end lost 0 bases, the J end lost 2 bases, and 2 bases lay between the germline ends. In germline, CDR1 is SGHRS, CDR2 YFSETQ. The DNA for the CDR3 is TGCGCCAGCAGCTTGGCACAAGAGACCCAGTACTTC. This sequence encodes CASSLAQETQYF.

The chain uses TRBV5-8 and TRBJ1-2; 9 bases are shared with TRBD1. Germline assignment: CDR1 SGHTS and CDR2 YDEGEE. The V and J ends lost 4 bases and 7 bases, in that order; junction bases with no gene match: 8. The CDR3 consists of 14 residues. The DNA of the CDR3 is TGTGCCAGCAGCCCCGGGACAGGGTTGGGTGGCTACACCTTC. This sequence encodes CASSPGTGLGGYTF.

V and J are TRBV6-5 and TRBJ1-4, with D unclear. V gave up 1 base and J gave up 8 bases, with 17 bases separating them. Germline CDR1 reads MNHEY; CDR2 reads SVGAGI. This CDR3 has 16 amino acids. CDR3: CASSYFGPGTGEKLFF. CDR3 DNA: TGTGCCAGCAGTTACTTCGGCCCCGGTACGGGGGAAAAACTGTTTTTT.

The chain uses TRBV7-6 and TRBJ1-1, with D perhaps TRBD1 (5 bases). Germline V CDR1 and CDR2: SGHVS, FNYEAQ. There are 14 residues in the CDR3. V was trimmed by 6 bases and J by 1 base, leaving 12 bases between them. DNA for the CDR3: TGTGCCAGCAGATCTGGGGGAGGGAACACTGAAGCTTTCTTT. Translating gives CASRSGGGNTEAFF.

The chain has TRBV5-1 and TRBJ2-1, with D hard to call. CDR3 length: 13 residues. V lost 0 bases and J 7 bases, leaving 8 bases between the germline ends. Per germline, CDR1 SGHRS and CDR2 YFSETQ. The CDR3 DNA reads TGCGCCAGCAGCTTGGCCAGTAGGAATGAGCAGTTCTTC. This encodes CASSLASRNEQFF.

A note on this clone: At one end the junction does not follow the germline gene, possibly because of a read error. The chain has TRBV4-3 and TRBJ2-3; a possible D gene is TRBD2 (5 bases). Germline assignment: CDR1 LGHNA and CDR2 YSLEER. The CDR3 contains 17 residues. CDR3 in amino acids: CASSQDGSEQYTHTQYF. In DNA form, the CDR3 reads TGCGCCAGCAGCCAAGATGGTAGCGAACAATACACACATACGCAGTATTTT.

This sequence joins TRBV12-5 and TRBJ1-1, with D possibly being TRBD1 (5 bases). CDR1 and CDR2 from the germline V gene are LGHNT and FRNRAP. This CDR3 is built from 13 residues. V lost 2 bases and J 1 base, leaving 5 bases between the germline ends. CDR3 nucleotide sequence: TGTGCTAGTGGTTTGCAGGGGAACACTGAAGCTTTCTTT. Translation: CASGLQGNTEAFF.

This clone appeared a single time. This sequence joins TRBV28 and TRBJ1-1; D may be TRBD1 (5 bases). The length of the CDR3 is 15 residues. V lost 1 base and J 0 bases, leaving 9 bases between the germline ends. The germline CDR1 and CDR2 sequences are MDHEN and SYDVKM. CDR3 DNA sequence: TGTGCCAGCAGTTTATCATGGGGGATGAACACTGAAGCTTTCTTT. Translated: CASSLSWGMNTEAFF.